The rows below give T cell receptor beta chains drawn from one sample of a study of shared clonotypes between healthy human individuals. Data came from immunoSEQ multiplex PCR; TCRdb stores just in-frame clones and leaves some out. The sample records around 2.3 million clones, 95% being singletons. Sequenced: naive CD4+ T cells sorted from blood. These receptor sequences come from a man aged 18 to 35 in good health. Both conserved end residues are part of each CDR3. A D gene is named only where the DNA matches it firmly. Clone size is shown for a subset of rows, as once, few, many or a class of expanded clone.

clone_size	d_call	v_call	j_call	cdr3_nt	cdr3_aa
few	-	TRBV2	TRBJ1-5	TGTGCCAGCAGCCAGGCGGTGGTGGGGCGACAGCCCCAGCATTTT	CASSQAVVGRQPQHF
-	TRBD2	TRBV10-3	TRBJ2-1	TGTGCCACCAGGACTAGCGCTCACAATGAGCAGTTCTTC	CATRTSAHNEQFF
-	-	TRBV7-6	TRBJ1-1	TGTGCCAGCAGCCACGGGAACACTGAAGCTTTCTTT	CASSHGNTEAFF
-	-	TRBV7-9	TRBJ2-7	TGTGCCAGCAGCTTAGATGTGTTTCTCGAGCAGTACTTC	CASSLDVFLEQYF
-	-	TRBV7-9	TRBJ1-4	TGTGCCAGCGGGGGCAGGGGACTTAATGAAAAACTGTTTTTT	CASGGRGLNEKLFF
-	-	TRBV5-1	TRBJ2-2	TGCGCCAGCAGCTTGGGACAGGTCGGTGGCACCGGGGAGCTGTTTTTT	CASSLGQVGGTGELFF
-	TRBD1	TRBV19	TRBJ2-3	TGTGCCAGTAGTACGCAGGGGGCAGATACGCAGTATTTT	CASSTQGADTQYF
-	-	TRBV27	TRBJ2-7	TGTGCCAGCAGTTTAGTTACCGAATCCTACGAGCAGTACTTC	CASSLVTESYEQYF
-	-	TRBV11-2	TRBJ2-3	TGTGCCAGCAGCTTATACCGGGGACACACAGATACGCAGTATTTT	CASSLYRGHTDTQYF
-	-	TRBV2	TRBJ2-1	TGTGCCAGCAGCGGATCAGGGGCAGAGCAGTTCTTC	CASSGSGAEQFF
-	-	TRBV27	TRBJ1-3	TGTGCCAGCAGTTTAGGCGGAGTCGGAAACACCATATATTTT	CASSLGGVGNTIYF
-	-	TRBV15	TRBJ1-5	TGTGCCACCGGAAGGGACAATCAGCCCCAGCATTTT	CATGRDNQPQHF
-	-	TRBV6-5	TRBJ1-6	TGTGCCAGCAACAGGGCCCGATATAATTCACCCCTCCACTTT	CASNRARYNSPLHF
-	TRBD2	TRBV30	TRBJ2-2	TGTGCCTGGGGCCATGGACTAGCGGGAGGACCCGGGGAGCTGTTTTTT	CAWGHGLAGGPGELFF
-	-	TRBV2	TRBJ1-1	TGTGCCAGCAATGGGGGTGGGCAGCTGGGCGCTGAAGCTTTCTTT	CASNGGGQLGAEAFF
-	-	TRBV27	TRBJ1-3	TGTGCCAGCAGTTTGGAAGGGGCCACTGGAAACACCATATATTTT	CASSLEGATGNTIYF
-	-	TRBV18	TRBJ1-1	TGTGCCAGCTCACCCAGAACAACTGAAGCTTTCTTT	CASSPRTTEAFF
-	-	TRBV15	TRBJ1-1	TGTGCCACCAGCAGAGATCTTGGCCGAAAGAACACTGAAGCTTTCTTT	CATSRDLGRKNTEAFF
-	TRBD1	TRBV7-2	TRBJ2-5	TGTGCCAGCAGCCGGACAGGGTCCAGTCCAGAGACCCAGTACTTC	CASSRTGSSPETQYF
-	-	TRBV2	TRBJ2-7	TGTGCCATCGATGGGCAGGGCTACGAGCAGTACTTC	CAIDGQGYEQYF
few	-	TRBV30	TRBJ1-4	TGTGCCTGGAGAGCACCTGGAACTAATGAAAAACTGTTTTTT	CAWRAPGTNEKLFF
-	-	TRBV28	TRBJ2-7	TGTGCCAGCAGTTCGTCGCAGGGCGAGCAGTACTTC	CASSSSQGEQYF
-	-	TRBV10-3	TRBJ2-7	TGTGCCATCAGCGACACTGGGTCTTCCTACGAGCAGTACTTC	CAISDTGSSYEQYF
-	TRBD2	TRBV4-3	TRBJ2-5	TGCGCCAGCAGCCAAGAAGGGCTAGCGGGAGGGGGGGTCAAGACCCAGTACTTC	CASSQEGLAGGGVKTQYF
-	-	TRBV2	TRBJ2-5	TGTGCCAGCAGCCTCGGTGGAACATCTCAAGAGACCCAGTACTTC	CASSLGGTSQETQYF
-	-	TRBV6-5	TRBJ1-6	TGTGCCAGCAGTTACGCCGGGCTCGGGGAAAGGACGGCCCTCCACTTT	CASSYAGLGERTALHF
-	TRBD1	TRBV7-9	TRBJ1-5	TGTGCCAGCAGTATCGGGACAGACAATCAGCCCCAGCATTTT	CASSIGTDNQPQHF
once	TRBD2	TRBV7-2	TRBJ2-3	TGTGCCAGCAGTAAGGGCGGGAGCGCAGATACGCAGTATTTT	CASSKGGSADTQYF
-	TRBD1	TRBV7-2	TRBJ2-5	TGTGCCAGCAGCTTAGTGACAGGGGTCACGGAGACCCAGTACTTC	CASSLVTGVTETQYF
-	-	TRBV29-1	TRBJ1-4	TGCAGCGTTCTGGGGGAGGGAAATGAAAAACTGTTTTTT	CSVLGEGNEKLFF
-	-	TRBV10-3	TRBJ2-5	TGTGCCATCAGCGACAGGGACTTGGAGACCCAGTACTTC	CAISDRDLETQYF
-	-	TRBV9	TRBJ2-3	TGTGCCAGCAGCGTCGACCCCCAAGAAGATACGCAGTATTTT	CASSVDPQEDTQYF
-	TRBD2	TRBV10-2	TRBJ2-7	TGCGCCAGCAGTGATATTAGCGGGAGGGCCATAAGTGGCGAGCAGTACTTC	CASSDISGRAISGEQYF
-	-	TRBV7-8	TRBJ1-6	TGTGCCAGCAGCTTAACGTCCGAGGGAGCACCCCTCCACTTT	CASSLTSEGAPLHF
-	TRBD2	TRBV2	TRBJ2-5	TGTGCCAGCAGATTCATGACTAGCGGGGGAGAGACCCAGTACTTC	CASRFMTSGGETQYF